The clone carrying this TCR beta chain was detected a few times. This sample stems from a study of blood T cell repertoires in COVID-19. Background on the study: Specimens from acute and convalescent COVID-19 originated in the United States, Italy and Spain.

In the 2 weeks before study entry, exposed participants met a COVID-19 case, which was PCR-confirmed or clinician-diagnosed. Clones were read by immunoSEQ multiplex PCR, and TCRdb kept only the in-frame ones, dropping some. The sample includes around 320,000 clones, roughly 89% of them seen just once. After removal of 2 bases from V and 4 bases from J, the junction contained 7 bases not matched to a gene. The germline V gene has CDR1 SGHDN and CDR2 FVKESK. The CDR3 length is 16 residues. The chain has TRBV14 and TRBJ1-1; 10 bases line up with TRBD1. Sequences were obtained from PBMCs or T cells enriched from blood (not recorded which). The origin of this receptor is a woman aged 50 to 60 who had been exposed to COVID-19. CDR3 sequence (DNA): TGTGCCAGCAGCCAAATGGTACGGACAGGGGGCACTGAAGCTTTCTTT. This encodes CASSQMVRTGGTEAFF.